Listed below are T cell receptor beta chains from one sample, sequenced in a study of T cell repertoires in cytomegalovirus infection. For these TCRs, the target antigens are not known. MiXCR was run by TCRdb on the reads, yielding one entry per CDR3 protein. The profile covers about 310,000 distinct CDR3 sequences, with around 25% appearing a single time and less than 15% taken by the ten largest. Sequenced material: cultured PBMCs, taken from culture after CMV antigen stimulation. The receptors stem from a human donor in good health (CMV status not recorded). Some clones in this sample may be carry-over from other donors' samples. Each CDR3 is given with its conserved first and last residue. A D gene is named only where the DNA matches it firmly. Rows give clone size only sometimes, using once, few, many, or a class for an expanded clone.

clone size	D gene	V gene	J gene	CDR3 protein	CDR3 DNA
-	TRBD2	TRBV4-3	TRBJ2-3	CASSTRLAGGPTSTDTQYF	TGCGCCAGCAGCACCCGACTAGCGGGAGGGCCGACTAGCACAGATACGCAGTATTTT
-	TRBD2	TRBV7-3	TRBJ2-1	CASSLRASGYGEQFF	TGTGCCAGCAGCTTAAGGGCTAGCGGGTACGGTGAGCAGTTCTTC
-	TRBD1	TRBV6-2/TRBV6-3	TRBJ1-1	CASSPWRGQSNTEAFF	TGTGCCAGCAGTCCATGGCGGGGACAGTCGAACACTGAAGCTTTCTTT
many	TRBD2	TRBV7-2	TRBJ2-1	CASSLGVLAGEEYSEQFF	TGTGCCAGCAGCTTAGGCGTACTAGCGGGAGAAGAATATAGTGAGCAGTTCTTC
-	-	TRBV6-5	TRBJ2-2	CASSYDTGELFF	TGTGCCAGCAGTTACGACACCGGGGAGCTGTTTTTT
many	TRBD1	TRBV7-2	TRBJ2-2	CASSSGGNTGELFF	TGTGCCAGCAGCTCAGGGGGGAACACCGGGGAGCTGTTTTTT
-	-	TRBV6-2/TRBV6-3	TRBJ1-5	CASSTQGNQPQHF	TGTGCCAGCAGTACGCAGGGAAATCAGCCCCAGCATTTT
few	-	TRBV7-9	TRBJ2-5	CASSFGGAGDQETQYF	TGTGCCAGCAGCTTCGGAGGGGCAGGGGACCAAGAGACCCAGTACTTC
-	TRBD1	TRBV29-1	TRBJ1-1	CSVTRQGSDAFF	TGCAGCGTAACTAGACAGGGGTCCGATGCTTTCTTT
many	-	TRBV7-2	TRBJ1-4	CASSSYSGSYNEKLFF	TGTGCCAGCAGCTCCTACTCCGGGTCGTATAATGAAAAACTGTTTTTT
few	-	TRBV5-4	TRBJ2-3	CASSLAGASTDTQYF	TGTGCCAGCAGCTTGGCAGGGGCAAGCACAGATACGCAGTATTTT
-	-	TRBV28	TRBJ1-5	CASSLGRFGHF	TGTGCCAGCAGTTTGGGCAGGTTCGGGCATTTT
-	-	TRBV7-2	TRBJ2-1	CASSLNTGSYNEQIF	TGTGCCAGCAGCTTAAACACCGGCTCCTACAATGAGCAGATCTTC
-	TRBD2	TRBV6-7	TRBJ2-1	CASSYSKCGLAGRRPYNEQFF	TGTGCCAGCAGTTACTCGAAGTGCGGGCTAGCGGGACGAAGACCATACAATGAGCAGTTCTTC
-	TRBD1	TRBV2	TRBJ1-6	CASGRTGGPNSPLHF	TGTGCCAGCGGACGGACAGGGGGCCCCAATTCACCCCTCCACTTT
-	-	TRBV5-1	TRBJ1-6	CASRGTGTRVGNSPLHF	TGCGCCAGCAGAGGGACCGGGACCCGTGTCGGTAATTCACCCCTCCACTTT
-	-	TRBV6-6	TRBJ1-2	CASRRSGDYGYTF	TGTGCCAGCAGACGGTCAGGGGACTATGGCTACACCTTC
few	-	TRBV27	TRBJ1-3	CASSLSQTPRQDLSGNTIYF	TGTGCCAGCAGTTTATCCCAAACGCCCCGACAGGACCTCTCTGGAAACACCATATATTTT
few	-	TRBV5-1	TRBJ2-5	CASSLAGSAAQETQYF	TGCGCCAGCAGCTTGGCCGGCTCGGCGGCACAAGAGACCCAGTACTTC
-	TRBD1	TRBV20-1	TRBJ2-7	CSARLMDRAPCEQYF	TGCAGTGCTAGGCTGATGGACAGGGCCCCCTGCGAGCAGTACTTC
-	-	TRBV29-1	TRBJ2-4	CSAGAGGENIQYF	TGCAGCGCCGGAGCAGGGGGGGAAAACATTCAGTACTTC
few	-	TRBV9	TRBJ1-2	CASSDFTGGNYGYTF	TGTGCCAGCAGTGATTTTACAGGCGGGAACTATGGCTACACCTTC
many	TRBD2	TRBV7-2	TRBJ2-3	CASSPVAGGPGDTQYF	TGTGCCAGCAGCCCAGTGGCGGGAGGGCCTGGAGATACGCAGTATTTT
many	-	TRBV7-2	TRBJ1-3	CASRLDSSGNTIYF	TGTGCCAGCAGACTCGACAGCTCTGGAAACACCATATATTTT
-	-	TRBV5-1	TRBJ2-5	CASRPQGGSSRTQYF	TGCGCCAGCAGACCACAGGGAGGTAGCTCTAGGACCCAGTACTTC
-	-	TRBV29-1	TRBJ2-3	CSVVSAKGTDTQYF	TGCAGCGTTGTGAGCGCTAAAGGGACAGATACGCAGTATTTT
few	TRBD1	TRBV20-1	TRBJ1-2	CSARPPGGLAGYTF	TGCAGTGCTAGACCTCCAGGGGGCCTGGCTGGCTACACCTTC
-	-	TRBV14	TRBJ2-7	CASSHFASIYEQYF	TGTGCCAGCAGCCACTTTGCGTCAATCTACGAGCAGTACTTC
-	TRBD1	TRBV6-1	TRBJ2-6	CASSHELQGASGANVLTF	TGTGCCAGCAGCCATGAACTACAGGGGGCCTCTGGGGCCAACGTCCTGACTTTC
many	-	TRBV7-2	TRBJ2-3	CASSFVGGTSTDTQYF	TGTGCCAGCAGCTTCGTGGGGGGAACTAGCACAGATACGCAGTATTTT
-	-	TRBV12-3/TRBV12-4	TRBJ1-5	CASSTGRSGNQPQHF	TGTGCCAGCAGTACAGGACGGTCTGGCAATCAGCCCCAGCATTTT
many	-	TRBV7-4	TRBJ2-2	CASSLQGVPGELFF	TGTGCCAGCAGCTTACAGGGTGTACCCGGGGAGCTGTTTTTT
many	-	TRBV3-1	TRBJ2-7	CASSLKNGGYYEQYF	TGTGCCAGCAGTCTTAAAAATGGAGGGTACTACGAGCAGTACTTC
few	-	TRBV7-3	TRBJ2-1	CASSLGAGRDEQFF	TGTGCCAGCAGCTTAGGGGCAGGCCGGGATGAGCAGTTCTTC
-	TRBD2	TRBV4-2	TRBJ2-1	CASSQAPPRTSRPNEQFF	TGTGCCAGCAGCCAAGCTCCTCCCCGGACTAGCCGGCCAAATGAGCAGTTCTTC
-	-	TRBV27	TRBJ2-1	CASSSPADSSYNEQFF	TGTGCCAGCAGTTCCCCAGCGGACAGCTCCTACAATGAGCAGTTCTTC
-	TRBD1	TRBV7-6	TRBJ1-5	CASSMGQARNQPQHF	TGTGCCAGCAGCATGGGACAGGCTAGGAATCAGCCCCAGCATTTT
many	-	TRBV7-8	TRBJ1-1	CASSLAVGRGQKAFF	TGTGCCAGCAGCTTAGCAGTGGGCCGCGGACAGAAAGCTTTCTTT
many	-	TRBV6-1	TRBJ1-2	CASSERPLYGYTF	TGTGCCAGCAGTGAGCGACCGCTCTATGGCTACACCTTC
many	-	TRBV28	TRBJ2-1	CASSLQSSYNEQFF	TGTGCCAGCAGTTTACAGAGCTCCTACAATGAGCAGTTCTTC
few	-	TRBV12-3/TRBV12-4	TRBJ2-1	CASSSLGGGIGEQFF	TGTGCCAGCAGCTCCCTGGGAGGGGGGATTGGTGAGCAGTTCTTC
-	-	TRBV5-4	TRBJ2-1	CASSPRAVNEQFF	TGTGCCAGCAGCCCCCGGGCTGTCAATGAGCAGTTCTTC
-	TRBD2	TRBV7-2	TRBJ2-7	CASSSLAGGTSYEQYF	TGTGCCAGCAGCTCGTTAGCGGGGGGGACCTCCTACGAGCAGTACTTC
-	-	TRBV4-1	TRBJ2-1	CASSQGGISGWQFF	TGCGCCAGCAGCCAAGGCGGGATATCTGGGTGGCAGTTCTTC
-	TRBD2	TRBV24-1	TRBJ2-5	CATSDHYGLAGYQETQYF	TGTGCCACCAGTGATCATTACGGACTAGCGGGATACCAAGAGACCCAGTACTTC
few	-	TRBV30	TRBJ1-1	CALLGRMNTEAFF	TGTGCCCTGTTGGGTCGGATGAACACTGAAGCTTTCTTT
-	TRBD2	TRBV29-1	TRBJ2-3	CSVENRAGGRLRTQYF	TGCAGCGTTGAAAATCGAGCGGGAGGCCGCCTACGGACGCAGTATTTT
once	-	TRBV20-1	TRBJ1-4	CSARTLEGPNEKLFF	TGCAGTGCCCGTACGTTGGAGGGGCCTAATGAAAAACTGTTTTTT
-	TRBD2	TRBV20-1	TRBJ2-4	CSAHQSSGRGAKNIQYF	TGCAGTGCTCATCAAAGCTCAGGGAGGGGAGCCAAAAACATTCAGTACTTC
few	-	TRBV6-1	TRBJ2-3	CASGSTDTQYF	TGTGCCAGCGGCAGCACAGATACGCAGTATTTT
few	TRBD1	TRBV28	TRBJ2-5	CASSPDRGRRGTQYF	TGTGCCAGCAGTCCAGACAGGGGGCGACGCGGGACCCAGTACTTC
few	TRBD1	TRBV6-2/TRBV6-3	TRBJ1-5	CASSYRAGGESNQPQHF	TGTGCCAGCAGTTACCGCGCAGGGGGGGAAAGCAATCAGCCCCAGCATTTT
-	TRBD2	TRBV30	TRBJ2-3	CAWSVTSGGSTDTQYF	TGTGCCTGGAGTGTTACTAGCGGAGGGTCTACAGATACGCAGTATTTT
many	-	TRBV7-9	TRBJ2-3	CASSPTGGTDTQYF	TGTGCCAGCAGCCCAACGGGTGGGACAGATACGCAGTATTTT